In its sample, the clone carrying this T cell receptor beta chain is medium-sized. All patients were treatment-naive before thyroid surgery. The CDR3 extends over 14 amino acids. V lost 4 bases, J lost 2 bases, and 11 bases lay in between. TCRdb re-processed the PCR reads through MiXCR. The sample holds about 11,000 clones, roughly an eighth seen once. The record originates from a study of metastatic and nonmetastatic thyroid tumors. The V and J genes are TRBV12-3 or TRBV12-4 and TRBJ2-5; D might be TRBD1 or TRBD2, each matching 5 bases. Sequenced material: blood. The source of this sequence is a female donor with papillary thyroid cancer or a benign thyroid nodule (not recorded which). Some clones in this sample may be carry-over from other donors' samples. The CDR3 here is CASSSGPPQETQYF. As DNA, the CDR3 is TGTGCCAGCAGTTCGGGACCACCTCAAGAGACCCAGTACTTC.